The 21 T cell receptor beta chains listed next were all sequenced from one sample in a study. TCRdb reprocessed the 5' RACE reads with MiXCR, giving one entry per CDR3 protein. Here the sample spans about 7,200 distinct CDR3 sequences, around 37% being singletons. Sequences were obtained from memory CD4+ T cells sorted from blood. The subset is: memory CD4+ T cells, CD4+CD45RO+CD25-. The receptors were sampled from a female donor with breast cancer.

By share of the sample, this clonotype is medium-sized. The CDR3 region has the DNA TGCAGCGTTGAGATCAGGTCCGGCGATGAGCAGTTCTTC. It yields the protein CSVEIRSGDEQFF. The rearrangement links TRBV29-1 to TRBJ2-1, with D hard to call. Germline CDR1 is SQVTM and CDR2 is ANQGSEA. The CDR3 contains 13 residues. V lost 3 bases and J 8 bases, leaving 14 bases between the germline ends.

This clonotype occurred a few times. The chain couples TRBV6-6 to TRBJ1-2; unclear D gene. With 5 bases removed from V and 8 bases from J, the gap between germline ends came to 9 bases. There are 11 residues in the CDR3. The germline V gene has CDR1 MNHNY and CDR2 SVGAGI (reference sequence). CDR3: CASSKEEGYTF. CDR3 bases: TGTGCCAGCAGTAAGGAGGAAGGCTACACCTTC.

The DNA of the CDR3 is TGTGCCATCAGTGAAGGGACATACTACAATGAGCAGTTCTTC. This encodes CAISEGTYYNEQFF. The genes are TRBV10-3 and TRBJ2-1; a weak D match, TRBD1 (6 bases). From germline, CDR1 is ENHRY and CDR2 SYGVKD. The CDR3 covers 14 residues. V lost 3 bases and J 3 bases, leaving 9 bases between the germline ends.

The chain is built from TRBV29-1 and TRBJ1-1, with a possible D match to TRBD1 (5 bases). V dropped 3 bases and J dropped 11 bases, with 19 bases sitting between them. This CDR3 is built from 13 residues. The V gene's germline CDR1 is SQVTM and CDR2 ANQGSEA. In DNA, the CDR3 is TGCAGCGTTGATTCGGACCGGGGGATTCAGGCTTTCTTT. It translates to CSVDSDRGIQAFF.

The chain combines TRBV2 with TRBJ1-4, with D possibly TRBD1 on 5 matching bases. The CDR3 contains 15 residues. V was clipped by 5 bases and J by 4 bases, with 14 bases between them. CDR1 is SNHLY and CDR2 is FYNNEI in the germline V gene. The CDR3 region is CASSPRGSVNEKLFF. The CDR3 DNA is TGTGCCAGCAGTCCGCGGGGCAGCGTTAATGAAAAACTGTTTTTT.

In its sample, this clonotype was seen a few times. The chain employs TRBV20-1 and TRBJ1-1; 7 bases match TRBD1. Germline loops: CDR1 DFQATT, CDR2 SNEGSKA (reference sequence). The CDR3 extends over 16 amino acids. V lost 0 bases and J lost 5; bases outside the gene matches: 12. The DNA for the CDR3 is TGCAGTGCTAGAGACAGGCAGAGGACAGGTGGGACTGAAGCTTTCTTT. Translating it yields CSARDRQRTGGTEAFF.

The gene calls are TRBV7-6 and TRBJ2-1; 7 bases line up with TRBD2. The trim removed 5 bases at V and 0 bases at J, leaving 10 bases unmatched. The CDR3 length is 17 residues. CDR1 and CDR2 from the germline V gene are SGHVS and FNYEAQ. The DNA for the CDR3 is TGTGCCAGCAGCCGGGGGACCGGGACTACCTCCTACAATGAGCAGTTCTTC. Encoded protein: CASSRGTGTTSYNEQFF.

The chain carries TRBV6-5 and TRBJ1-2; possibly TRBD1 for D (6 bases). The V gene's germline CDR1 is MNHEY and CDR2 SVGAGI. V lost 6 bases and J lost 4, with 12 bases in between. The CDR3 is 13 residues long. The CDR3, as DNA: TGTGCCAGCAGCCAGGACAGCGGCTATGGCTACACCTTC. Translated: CASSQDSGYGYTF.

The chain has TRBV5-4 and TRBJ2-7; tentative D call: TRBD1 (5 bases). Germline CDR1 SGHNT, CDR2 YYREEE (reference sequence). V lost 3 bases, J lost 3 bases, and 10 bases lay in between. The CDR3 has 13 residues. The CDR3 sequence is CASSSNRRYEQYF. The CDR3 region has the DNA TGTGCCAGCAGCTCGAACAGGCGCTACGAGCAGTACTTC.

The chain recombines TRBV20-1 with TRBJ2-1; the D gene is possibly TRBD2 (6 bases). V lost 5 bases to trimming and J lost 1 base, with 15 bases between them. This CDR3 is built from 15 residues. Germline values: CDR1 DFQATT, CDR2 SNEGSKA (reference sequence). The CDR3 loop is CSARPLARSYNEQFF. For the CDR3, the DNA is TGCAGTGCTCGCCCTCTAGCGAGGTCCTACAATGAGCAGTTCTTC.

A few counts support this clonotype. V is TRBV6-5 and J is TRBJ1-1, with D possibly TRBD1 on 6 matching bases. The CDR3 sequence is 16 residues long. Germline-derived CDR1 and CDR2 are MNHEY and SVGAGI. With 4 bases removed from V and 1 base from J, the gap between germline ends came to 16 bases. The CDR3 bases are TGTGCCAGCAGTTTTTCCCCCCAGACAGGGAACACTGAAGCTTTCTTT. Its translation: CASSFSPQTGNTEAFF.

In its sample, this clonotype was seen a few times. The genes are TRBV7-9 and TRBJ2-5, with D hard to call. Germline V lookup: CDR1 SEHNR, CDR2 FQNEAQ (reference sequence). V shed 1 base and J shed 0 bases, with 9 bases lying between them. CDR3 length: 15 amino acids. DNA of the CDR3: TGTGCCAGCAGCTTAGGTACCCGGGACCAAGAGACCCAGTACTTC. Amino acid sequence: CASSLGTRDQETQYF.

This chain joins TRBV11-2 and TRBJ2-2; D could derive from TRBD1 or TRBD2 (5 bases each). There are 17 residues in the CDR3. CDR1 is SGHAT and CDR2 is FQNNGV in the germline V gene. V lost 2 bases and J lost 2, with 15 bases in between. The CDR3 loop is CASSLLQLGVNTGELFF. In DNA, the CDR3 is TGTGCCAGCAGCTTACTCCAGTTGGGGGTTAACACCGGGGAGCTGTTTTTT.

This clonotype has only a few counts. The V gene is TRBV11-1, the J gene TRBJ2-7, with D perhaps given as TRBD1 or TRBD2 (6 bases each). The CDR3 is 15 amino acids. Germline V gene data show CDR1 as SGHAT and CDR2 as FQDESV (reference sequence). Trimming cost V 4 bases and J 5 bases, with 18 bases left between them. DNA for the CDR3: TGTGCCAGCAGCTCGTTCGGGGGACAAAGCGACGAGCAGTACTTC. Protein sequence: CASSSFGGQSDEQYF.

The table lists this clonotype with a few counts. CDR3 region: CASSSLAGAVHEQYF. The CDR3 bases are TGTGCCAGCAGTTCACTAGCGGGAGCTGTCCACGAGCAGTACTTC. This rearrangement joins TRBV28 to TRBJ2-7, with 11 bases fitting TRBD2. J was trimmed by 5 bases and V by 4 bases; bases with no gene match: 7. The CDR3 has 15 residues. The germline V gene encodes CDR1 MDHEN and CDR2 SYDVKM.

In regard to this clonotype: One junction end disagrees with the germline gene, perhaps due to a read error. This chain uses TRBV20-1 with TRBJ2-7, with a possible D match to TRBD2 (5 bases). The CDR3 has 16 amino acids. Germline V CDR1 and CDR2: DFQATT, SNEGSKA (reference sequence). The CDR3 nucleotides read TGCAGTGCTAGAGATGCGGGCGACGGGTTCTCCTTCGAGCAGTACTTC. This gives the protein CSARDAGDGFSFEQYF.

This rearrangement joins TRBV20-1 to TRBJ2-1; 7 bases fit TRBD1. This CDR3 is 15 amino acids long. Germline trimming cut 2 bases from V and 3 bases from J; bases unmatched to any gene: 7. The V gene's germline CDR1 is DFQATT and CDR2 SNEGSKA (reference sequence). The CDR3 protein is CSARHRDSIYNEQFF. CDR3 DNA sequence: TGCAGTGCTAGACACCGGGACAGCATCTACAATGAGCAGTTCTTC.

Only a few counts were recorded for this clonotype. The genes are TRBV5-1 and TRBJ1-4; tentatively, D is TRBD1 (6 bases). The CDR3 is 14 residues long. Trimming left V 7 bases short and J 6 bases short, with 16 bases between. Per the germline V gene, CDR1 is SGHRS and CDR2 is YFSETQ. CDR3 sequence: CASSPGAEDEKLFF. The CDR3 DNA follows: TGCGCCAGCTCGCCGGGGGCAGAAGATGAAAAACTGTTTTTT.

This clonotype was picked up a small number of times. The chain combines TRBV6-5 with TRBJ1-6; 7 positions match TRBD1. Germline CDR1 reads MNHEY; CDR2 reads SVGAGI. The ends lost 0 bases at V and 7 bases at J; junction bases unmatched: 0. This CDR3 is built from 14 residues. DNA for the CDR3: TGTGCCAGCAGTTACTCAGGGGGCAATTCACCCCTCCACTTT. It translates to CASSYSGGNSPLHF.

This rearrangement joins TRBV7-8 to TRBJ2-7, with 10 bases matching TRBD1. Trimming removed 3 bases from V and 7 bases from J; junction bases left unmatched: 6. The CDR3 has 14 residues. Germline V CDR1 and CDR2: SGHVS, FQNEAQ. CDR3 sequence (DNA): TGTGCCAGCAGCTTGGTGACAGGGGGCGCGGAGCAGTACTTC. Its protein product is CASSLVTGGAEQYF.

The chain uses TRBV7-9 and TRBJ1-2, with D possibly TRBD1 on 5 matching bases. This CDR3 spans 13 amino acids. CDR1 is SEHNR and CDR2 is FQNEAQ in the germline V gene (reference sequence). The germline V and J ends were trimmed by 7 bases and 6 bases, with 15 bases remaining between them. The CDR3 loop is CASTVVGAHGYTF. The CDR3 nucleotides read TGTGCCAGCACCGTAGTAGGGGCCCATGGCTACACCTTC.